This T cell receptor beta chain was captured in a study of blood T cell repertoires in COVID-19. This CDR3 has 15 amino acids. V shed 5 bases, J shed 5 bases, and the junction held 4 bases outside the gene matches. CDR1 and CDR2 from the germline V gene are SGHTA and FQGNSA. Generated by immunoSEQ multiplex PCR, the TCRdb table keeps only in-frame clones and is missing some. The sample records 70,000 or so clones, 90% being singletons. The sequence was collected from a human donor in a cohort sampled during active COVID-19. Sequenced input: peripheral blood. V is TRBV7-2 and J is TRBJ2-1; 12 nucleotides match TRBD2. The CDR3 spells CASSSTSGGHNEQFF. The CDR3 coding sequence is TGTGCCAGCAGCAGTACTAGCGGGGGGCACAATGAGCAGTTCTTC.